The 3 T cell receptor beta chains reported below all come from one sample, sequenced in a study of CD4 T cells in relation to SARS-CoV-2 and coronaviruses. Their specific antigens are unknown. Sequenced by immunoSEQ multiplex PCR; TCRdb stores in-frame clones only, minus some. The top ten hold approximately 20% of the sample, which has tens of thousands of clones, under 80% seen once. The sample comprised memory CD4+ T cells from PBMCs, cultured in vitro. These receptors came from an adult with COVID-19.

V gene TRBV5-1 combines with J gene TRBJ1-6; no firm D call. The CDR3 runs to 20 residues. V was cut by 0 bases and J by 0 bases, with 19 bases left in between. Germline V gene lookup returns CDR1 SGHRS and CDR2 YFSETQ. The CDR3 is CASSLGEAAGFSSYNSPLHF. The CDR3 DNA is TGCGCCAGCAGCTTGGGGGAGGCGGCTGGATTCAGCTCCTATAATTCACCCCTCCACTTT. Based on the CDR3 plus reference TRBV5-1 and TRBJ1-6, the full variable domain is KAGVTQTPRYLIKTRGQQVTLSCSPISGHRSVSWYQQTPGQGLQFLFEYFSETQRNKGNFPGRFSGRQFSNSRSEMNVSTLELGDSALYLCASSLGEAAGFSSYNSPLHFGNGTRLTVT.

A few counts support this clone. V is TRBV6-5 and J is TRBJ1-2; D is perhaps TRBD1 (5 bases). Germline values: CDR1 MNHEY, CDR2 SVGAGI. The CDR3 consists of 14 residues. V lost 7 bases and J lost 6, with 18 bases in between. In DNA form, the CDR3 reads TGTGCCAGCACCCAACGGGACGGATATAATGGCTACACCTTC. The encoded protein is CASTQRDGYNGYTF.

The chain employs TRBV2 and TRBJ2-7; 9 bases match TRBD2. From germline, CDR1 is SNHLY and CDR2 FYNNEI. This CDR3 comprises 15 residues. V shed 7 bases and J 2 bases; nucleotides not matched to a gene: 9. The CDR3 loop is CASTEGGGRAYEQYF. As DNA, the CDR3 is TGTGCCAGCACCGAAGGCGGCGGGAGGGCCTACGAGCAGTACTTC.